The present T cell receptor (beta chain) was sequenced within a study of graft-versus-host responses after intestinal transplantation. Overall study context: Among the recipients, transplants were multivisceral, liver-intestinal, or isolated intestinal. General study points: Among circulating GvH clones, peak levels were associated with early post-transplant declines in HvG clones. GvH clones were identified in recipient marrow, with some first appearing in ileum or blood.

CDR3 length: 14 residues. Germline CDR1 reads MNHEY; CDR2 reads SMNVEV (reference sequence). The ends were cut back, 5 bases at V and 2 bases at J, with 10 bases in the middle. On this clone itself: Its specificity is unknown.

Clones were sequenced by immunoSEQ multiplex PCR, and TCRdb holds only the in-frame ones, with some missing. The sample contains tens of thousands of clones, 90% of which appear only once. The material was unstimulated CD8+ T cells sorted from spleen or lymph node cells, obtained before intestinal transplant. The receptor's source is a human donor who received an intestinal transplant. This sequence joins TRBV27 and TRBJ1-3, with D unresolved. This CDR3 reads CASSPGSAGNTIYF. For the CDR3, the DNA is TGTGCCAGCAGTCCCGGGTCCGCTGGAAACACCATATATTTT.